The 32 T cell receptor beta chains given below trace back to one sample, sequenced in a study of shared clonotypes between healthy human individuals. Only in-frame clones appear in the TCRdb table, and some are missing; sequencing was by immunoSEQ multiplex PCR. The sample shows fewer than 850,000 clones, about 96% of them seen only once. Terminally differentiated effector memory CD45RA+ cells were excluded by CCR7 positive selection of CD45RO-negative cells. The sequenced sample was naive CD8+ T cells sorted from blood. These receptors were taken from a man younger than 40 in good health.

This chain joins TRBV25-1 and TRBJ2-7; no definite D call. The germline V gene encodes CDR1 MGHDK and CDR2 SYGVNS. V was trimmed by 4 bases and J by 1 base, leaving 5 bases between them. The CDR3 has 12 amino acids. The CDR3 loop is CASSAVSYEQYF. The CDR3 DNA reads TGTGCCAGCAGTGCAGTATCCTACGAGCAGTACTTC.

The genes are TRBV5-1 and TRBJ2-3; 7 bases align to TRBD1. The germline V gene encodes CDR1 SGHRS and CDR2 YFSETQ. The CDR3 consists of 17 residues. J was trimmed by 2 bases and V by 4 bases; bases with no gene match: 13. CDR3 residues: CASSSTGATWTTDTQYF. As DNA, the CDR3 is TGCGCCAGCAGCAGTACAGGGGCAACTTGGACCACAGATACGCAGTATTTT. Full variable domain (missing parts from reference TRBV5-1 and TRBJ2-3): KAGVTQTPRYLIKTRGQQVTLSCSPISGHRSVSWYQQTPGQGLQFLFEYFSETQRNKGNFPGRFSGRQFSNSRSEMNVSTLELGDSALYLCASSSTGATWTTDTQYFGPGTRLTVL.

The rearrangement uses TRBV7-2 and TRBJ1-5; 9 bases agree with TRBD1. The CDR3 length is 14 residues. Germline V gives CDR1 SGHTA, CDR2 FQGNSA. Unmatched junction bases numbered 4, after V lost 5 bases and J lost 5 bases. CDR3 residues: CASSPGQGDQPQHF. CDR3 bases: TGTGCCAGCAGCCCGGGACAGGGTGATCAGCCCCAGCATTTT.

The V gene is TRBV6-1, the J gene TRBJ1-2; TRBD1 is a possible D gene (6 bases). Deletions cut 7 bases from V and 8 bases from J, with 20 bases between. The CDR3 is 14 amino acids. Germline CDR1 and CDR2: MNHNS and SASEGT. This CDR3 is CASNGGNSWRGYTF. The CDR3 bases are TGTGCCAGCAACGGGGGCAATTCCTGGCGCGGCTACACCTTC.

This rearrangement joins TRBV6-5 to TRBJ2-1; D could derive from TRBD1 or TRBD2 (5 bases each). Deletions cut 6 bases from V and 4 bases from J, with 13 bases between. The germline V gene encodes CDR1 MNHEY and CDR2 SVGAGI. This CDR3 is 14 amino acids long. CDR3 sequence reads: CASSPPGPYNEQFF. DNA for the CDR3: TGTGCCAGCAGCCCCCCGGGACCGTACAATGAGCAGTTCTTC.

The V gene is TRBV28, the J gene TRBJ2-3, with 8 bases lining up with TRBD2. Germline-derived CDR1 and CDR2 are MDHEN and SYDVKM. There are 16 residues in the CDR3. V lost 2 bases, J lost 4 bases, and 8 bases stayed unmatched. Written as DNA, the CDR3 is TGTGCCAGCAGTTTAAGCTTGGGACTAGTACCAGATACGCAGTATTTT. It yields the protein CASSLSLGLVPDTQYF.

The CDR3 region has the DNA TGTGCCAGCAGTTTCTCGGCAGGGGGCTTCTCCTACAATGAGCAGTTCTTC. Its translation: CASSFSAGGFSYNEQFF. This chain joins TRBV28 and TRBJ2-1, with 8 positions matching TRBD1. V trimming: 3 bases; J trimming: 0 bases; junction bases outside the gene matches: 7. The CDR3 extends over 17 amino acids. Germline V gene data show CDR1 as MDHEN and CDR2 as SYDVKM.

The V and J genes are TRBV28 and TRBJ1-2; 9 bases are shared with TRBD1. Germline V CDR1 and CDR2: MDHEN, SYDVKM. Trimming removed 3 bases from V and 8 bases from J; junction bases left unmatched: 7. The CDR3 consists of 14 residues. As DNA, the CDR3 is TGTGCCAGCAGTTTCCGTGGACAGGGGCGCGGCTACACCTTC. Protein sequence: CASSFRGQGRGYTF.

Concerning this clone: Other nucleotide sequences from this sample produce the same CDR3. The chain is built from TRBV18 and TRBJ1-1; D unresolved. The CDR3 is made up of 14 amino acids. The germline gives CDR1 KGHSH, CDR2 LQKENI. The V end was cut by 0 bases, the J end by 0 bases, with 5 bases between. For the CDR3, the DNA is TGTGCCAGCTCACCACCAGGCCTGAACACTGAAGCTTTCTTT. Translated, it gives CASSPPGLNTEAFF.

The table lists this clone with a count of one. The rearrangement links TRBV6-4 to TRBJ2-1; D possibly corresponds to TRBD2 (6 bases). This CDR3 spans 14 amino acids. V shed 5 bases and J shed 3 bases, with 11 bases lying between them. From germline, CDR1 is MRHNA and CDR2 SNTAGT. This CDR3 is CASSPLASYNEQFF. In DNA, the CDR3 is TGTGCCAGCAGTCCCCTAGCGAGCTACAATGAGCAGTTCTTC.

The chain employs TRBV9 and TRBJ2-5; possible D gene TRBD2, 6 bases. V was clipped by 0 bases and J by 4 bases, with 13 bases between them. CDR3 length equals 15 residues. Germline loops: CDR1 SGDLS, CDR2 YYNGEE. CDR3 coding DNA: TGTGCCAGCAGCGTAGAGTTGGGGGGTGGAGAGACCCAGTACTTC. This translates into CASSVELGGGETQYF.

The chain employs TRBV7-9 and TRBJ2-7, with D unresolved. Trimming left V 0 bases short and J 5 bases short, with 17 bases between. The germline CDR1 and CDR2 sequences are SEHNR and FQNEAQ (reference sequence). This CDR3 spans 16 amino acids. CDR3 sequence: CASSLAPHGVGNEQYF. CDR3 sequence (DNA): TGTGCCAGCAGCTTAGCGCCCCATGGGGTTGGTAACGAGCAGTACTTC. Full variable domain (remainder filled in from reference TRBV7-9 and TRBJ2-7): DTGVSQNPRHKITKRGQNVTFRCDPISEHNRLYWYRQTLGQGPEFLTYFQNEAQLEKSRLLSDRFSAERPKGSFSTLEIQRTEQGDSAMYLCASSLAPHGVGNEQYFGPGTRLTVT.

The CDR3 bases are TGTGCCAGCAGCGCCCGGACAGGGACCCAGTGGGAAAAACTGTTTTTT. This gives the protein CASSARTGTQWEKLFF. The V and J genes are TRBV9 and TRBJ1-4; 8 nucleotides match TRBD1. The CDR3 has 16 residues. The V gene end was trimmed by 3 bases and the J gene end by 8 bases; junction bases not matched to a gene: 12. Germline loops: CDR1 SGDLS, CDR2 YYNGEE.

J is TRBJ2-1 and V is TRBV9; the D is unclear. V lost 0 bases, J lost 4 bases, and 8 bases lay in between. This CDR3 is built from 14 residues. Germline V CDR1 and CDR2: SGDLS, YYNGEE. CDR3 loop: CASSVDGGYNEQFF. CDR3 nucleotide sequence: TGTGCCAGCAGCGTAGACGGCGGTTACAATGAGCAGTTCTTC.

The rearrangement uses TRBV9 and TRBJ2-1; D tentatively fits TRBD1 or TRBD2 (5 bases each). This CDR3 region has 16 residues. Trimming took off 6 bases at V and 4 bases at J, with 20 bases between the two ends. The germline V gene encodes CDR1 SGDLS and CDR2 YYNGEE. The CDR3, as DNA: TGTGCCAGCAACTCGTGGGGGTCCCAGGAATACAATGAGCAGTTCTTC. This gives the protein CASNSWGSQEYNEQFF.

J is TRBJ2-7 and V is TRBV7-9; 8 positions agree with TRBD1. The CDR3 totals 15 residues. The V gene end was trimmed by 5 bases and the J gene end by 4 bases; junction bases not matched to a gene: 10. Per germline, CDR1 SEHNR and CDR2 FQNEAQ (reference sequence). CDR3: CASSKGQEDIYEQYF. The CDR3 coding sequence is TGTGCCAGCAGCAAGGGACAGGAAGATATTTACGAGCAGTACTTC. Supplemented by reference TRBV7-9 and TRBJ2-7, the full variable domain reads DTGVSQNPRHKITKRGQNVTFRCDPISEHNRLYWYRQTLGQGPEFLTYFQNEAQLEKSRLLSDRFSAERPKGSFSTLEIQRTEQGDSAMYLCASSKGQEDIYEQYFGPGTRLTVT.

J is TRBJ1-2 and V is TRBV5-4; no clear D gene. With 4 bases removed from V and 3 bases from J, the gap between germline ends came to 13 bases. Germline CDR1 reads SGHNT; CDR2 reads YYREEE (reference sequence). The CDR3 runs 14 residues. CDR3 sequence (DNA): TGTGCCAGCAGCAACGACCCAGCGGACTATGGCTACACCTTC. This translates into CASSNDPADYGYTF. Supplemented by reference TRBV5-4 and TRBJ1-2, the full variable domain reads ETGVTQSPTHLIKTRGQQVTLRCSSQSGHNTVSWYQQALGQGPQFIFQYYREEENGRGNFPPRFSGLQFPNYSSELNVNALELDDSALYLCASSNDPADYGYTFGSGTRLTVV.

The chain uses TRBV5-1 and TRBJ2-3; TRBD2 aligns across 7 bases. Looked up from germline, CDR1 is SGHRS and CDR2 is YFSETQ. The CDR3 loop spans 16 amino acids. V gave up 2 bases and J gave up 0 bases; unmatched junction bases: 6. CDR3 region: CASSFPERGSTDTQYF. The CDR3 DNA is TGCGCCAGCAGCTTCCCCGAGCGGGGTAGCACAGATACGCAGTATTTT.

The V and J genes are TRBV29-1 and TRBJ2-1; possible D gene TRBD2, 6 bases. CDR3 length: 13 residues. The germline gives CDR1 SQVTM, CDR2 ANQGSEA. CDR3: CSWREENYNEQFF. CDR3 nucleotide sequence: TGCAGTTGGAGGGAGGAGAACTACAATGAGCAGTTCTTC.

The J gene is TRBJ2-7, the V gene TRBV5-3, with unresolved D. TRBV5-3 is placed among ORFs of uncertain function. The CDR3 runs 13 residues. Trimming took off 6 bases at V and 0 bases at J, with 10 bases between the two ends. CDR3 amino acids: CARNKRSSYEQYF. CDR3 nucleotide sequence: TGTGCCAGAAATAAACGGAGCTCCTACGAGCAGTACTTC.

V usage is TRBV2 and J usage is TRBJ2-7, with TRBD1 matching over 8 bases. Germline assignment: CDR1 SNHLY and CDR2 FYNNEI. The junction had 4 bases not matched to a gene; V was cut back by 1 base and J by 2 bases. There are 15 residues in the CDR3. The CDR3: CASSEGEQGAYEQYF. The CDR3 DNA is TGTGCCAGCAGTGAAGGGGAACAGGGGGCCTACGAGCAGTACTTC.

V usage is TRBV27 and J usage is TRBJ2-3; possibly TRBD2 for D (5 bases). The CDR3 covers 15 residues. Between the trimmed V and J ends, which lost 4 bases and 3 bases, there was a span of 14 bases. Germline loops: CDR1 MNHEY, CDR2 SMNVEV (reference sequence). DNA for the CDR3: TGTGCCAGCAGTTCCACCGGCGGGCTGACAGATACGCAGTATTTT. This codes for CASSSTGGLTDTQYF.

The chain links TRBV19 to TRBJ2-3; D gene unclear. V lost 10 bases and J 5 bases, leaving 16 bases between the germline ends. The CDR3 covers 13 residues. Germline V gene sequence: CDR1 LNHDA, CDR2 SQIVND (reference sequence). The CDR3 spells CATDNGVGDTQYF. The CDR3 nucleotides are TGTGCCACAGACAATGGGGTAGGAGATACGCAGTATTTT.

This chain links TRBV10-1 with TRBJ2-1; the match to TRBD1 covers 9 bases. V was clipped by 6 bases and J by 7 bases; unmatched bases: 10. Germline V lookup: CDR1 WNHNN, CDR2 SYGVQD (reference sequence). The CDR3 is 15 residues long. The CDR3 region is CASSPTGTGTNEQFF. DNA for the CDR3: TGCGCCAGCAGCCCTACCGGGACAGGGACTAATGAGCAGTTCTTC.

The V call is TRBV6-5, the J call TRBJ2-1; D uncertain. Trimming took off 8 bases at V and 8 bases at J, with 19 bases between the two ends. Germline loops: CDR1 MNHEY, CDR2 SVGAGI. The CDR3 contains 14 residues. Here the CDR3 DNA reads TGTGCCAGCTCCTCGGCGAGCTCTGGGGATGAGCAGTTCTTC. It specifies CASSSASSGDEQFF.

The rearrangement uses TRBV27 and TRBJ2-1; D is possibly TRBD1 (6 bases). The ends were cut back, 8 bases at V and 8 bases at J, with 13 bases in the middle. Germline loops: CDR1 MNHEY, CDR2 SMNVEV (reference sequence). This CDR3 has 12 residues. The chain's CDR3 is CASREQGDEQFF. CDR3 DNA: TGTGCCAGCCGGGAACAGGGCGATGAGCAGTTCTTC.

The V gene is TRBV5-4, the J gene TRBJ2-1; D unresolved. The CDR3 runs 14 residues. Between the trimmed V and J ends, which lost 4 bases and 9 bases, there was a span of 17 bases. CDR1 and CDR2 from the germline V gene are SGHNT and YYREEE (reference sequence). CDR3 loop: CASSQVSASGEQFF. The CDR3 DNA reads as TGTGCCAGCAGCCAGGTTTCAGCGTCTGGTGAGCAGTTCTTC. The full variable domain, its missing parts supplied by reference TRBV5-4 and TRBJ2-1, is ETGVTQSPTHLIKTRGQQVTLRCSSQSGHNTVSWYQQALGQGPQFIFQYYREEENGRGNFPPRFSGLQFPNYSSELNVNALELDDSALYLCASSQVSASGEQFFGPGTRLTVL.

This rearrangement joins TRBV19 to TRBJ1-3; possibly TRBD1 for D (5 bases). Germline CDR1 LNHDA, CDR2 SQIVND (reference sequence). Trimming stripped 3 bases from V and 11 bases from J, with 14 bases between. The CDR3 has 13 amino acids. CDR3 protein: CASSIATASSIYF. CDR3 in DNA: TGTGCCAGTAGTATCGCGACAGCAAGTTCCATATATTTT.

This rearrangement joins TRBV10-3 to TRBJ1-1, with 10 bases fitting TRBD1. CDR1 and CDR2 (germline): ENHRY, SYGVKD. Unmatched junction bases numbered 8, after V lost 10 bases and J lost 3 bases. The length of the CDR3 is 14 residues. The CDR3 loop reads CATGQGVRDTEAFF. The CDR3, as DNA: TGTGCCACTGGACAGGGGGTGCGGGACACTGAAGCTTTCTTT.

This chain connects TRBV6-4 to TRBJ2-3, with 9 bases aligning to TRBD1. V dropped 3 bases and J dropped 0; count of bases not matched to a gene: 4. CDR3 length: 16 amino acids. CDR1 is MRHNA and CDR2 is SNTAGT in the germline V gene. The CDR3, as DNA: TGTGCCAGCAGTGAGTGGGGACAGGGAAGCACAGATACGCAGTATTTT. Amino acid sequence: CASSEWGQGSTDTQYF.

V and J are TRBV4-1 and TRBJ2-1, with 13 bases fitting TRBD2. This CDR3 is 17 amino acids long. In germline, CDR1 is MGHRA, CDR2 YSYEKL. The junction had 10 bases not matched to a gene; V was cut back by 4 bases and J by 7 bases. The CDR3 region is CASSLWTSGSTSNEQFF. The CDR3 DNA is TGCGCCAGCAGCCTATGGACTAGCGGGAGTACTAGTAATGAGCAGTTCTTC.

This chain uses TRBV10-3 with TRBJ2-1; 9 bases map to TRBD2. Germline V gene lookup returns CDR1 ENHRY and CDR2 SYGVKD. V shed 2 bases and J 8 bases; nucleotides not matched to a gene: 19. This CDR3 comprises 19 residues. CDR3 sequence: CAISEPGQPSDLAGHEQFF. Written as DNA, the CDR3 is TGTGCCATCAGTGAGCCTGGACAGCCTTCTGACCTAGCGGGACATGAGCAGTTCTTC.